The present T cell receptor (beta chain) was sequenced within a study of T cells after yellow fever vaccination. TCRdb re-derived calls from the 5' RACE reads in MiXCR, one entry per CDR3 protein. The sample consists of 250,000 or so distinct CDR3 sequences, approximately 3.6% of them appearing once. The CDR3 spans 13 residues. This clonotype was seen only a few times. Its antigen is not known. Points from the study as a whole: A secondary response was less intense yet reached its peak sooner, at day 5 versus 15.

V is TRBV12-2 and J is TRBJ2-5; the table's D call, TRBD1, has no DNA check behind it. TRBV12-2 is labeled a pseudogene. The TCR sequence derives from a man between 18 and 29 years old who received the YFV17D yellow fever vaccine. The material sequenced was PBMCs, taken 15 days after the yellow fever booster vaccination. The CDR3 nucleotides read TGTGCAAGTCGCCTCTGCCGTAGGGGGACCCAGTACTTC. It codes for CASRLCRRGTQYF.